This record covers a single T cell receptor beta chain. Its antigen is as yet unknown. The sample is drawn from a study of T cells after posttransplantation cyclophosphamide. Per germline, CDR1 SGHAT and CDR2 FQDESV (reference sequence). After removal of 5 bases from V and 3 bases from J, the junction contained 5 bases not matched to a gene. The CDR3 runs to 15 residues. Clones were sequenced by immunoSEQ multiplex PCR, and TCRdb holds only the in-frame ones, with some missing. The sample was found to contain over 25,000 clones, and every one recurs. Broader study findings: Skin or GI-infiltrating T cells shared few TRB sequences with blood. Recipient CMV seropositivity and CMV reactivation strongly tracked TRB clonality. Later blood repertoires were often dominated by clones from the donor CD8+ memory compartment.

The receptor comes from a woman in her sixties or seventies in good health, CMV-negative, and a related stem cell transplant donor. The chain combines TRBV11-1 with TRBJ2-7; 12 bases fit TRBD2. Sequencing used PBMCs. CDR3 nucleotides: TGTGCCAGCAGCCAAGGGACTAGCGGGTTCTACGAGCAGTACTTC. It yields the protein CASSQGTSGFYEQYF.